The rows below give T cell receptor beta chains drawn from one sample of a study of T cell repertoires in ileal Crohn's disease. Clones were sequenced by immunoSEQ multiplex PCR, and TCRdb holds only the in-frame ones, with some missing. The repertoire holds 10,000 to 15,000 clones, with 75% to 90% as singletons. The specimen was ileal tissue. Receptor source: an adult with Crohn's disease. Both conserved end residues are part of each CDR3. D genes are given only for firm matches. Expanded clones get a size class; other rows say once, few or many, or leave the size out.

v_call: TRBV10-3
clone_size: few
j_call: TRBJ1-2
d_call: TRBD1
cdr3_aa: CAISEGQGAYYGYTF
cdr3_nt: TGTGCCATCAGTGAGGGACAGGGGGCGTACTATGGCTACACCTTC

v_call: TRBV19
clone_size: NA
j_call: TRBJ1-2
d_call: TRBD1
cdr3_aa: CASSGGTAVNYGYTF
cdr3_nt: TGTGCCAGTAGTGGGGGGACAGCTGTGAACTATGGCTACACCTTC

v_call: TRBV7-9
clone_size: NA
j_call: TRBJ1-2
d_call: NA
cdr3_aa: CASSWGTGVYGYTF
cdr3_nt: TGTGCCAGCAGCTGGGGAACAGGAGTCTATGGCTACACCTTC

v_call: TRBV2
clone_size: NA
j_call: TRBJ2-1
d_call: TRBD2
cdr3_aa: CASSSLAGAPSSYNEQFF
cdr3_nt: TGTGCCAGCAGTTCTCTAGCGGGAGCGCCAAGCTCCTACAATGAGCAGTTCTTC

v_call: TRBV6-6
clone_size: NA
j_call: TRBJ2-1
d_call: NA
cdr3_aa: CASASTDEQFF
cdr3_nt: TGTGCCAGCGCTAGCACGGATGAGCAGTTCTTC

v_call: TRBV19
clone_size: few
j_call: TRBJ1-1
d_call: TRBD1
cdr3_aa: CASSLSPGGNTEAFF
cdr3_nt: TGTGCCAGTAGTCTTTCGCCAGGGGGGAACACTGAAGCTTTCTTT

v_call: TRBV19
clone_size: NA
j_call: TRBJ1-1
d_call: NA
cdr3_aa: CASSIDPPGKGVNTEAFF
cdr3_nt: TGTGCCAGTAGTATAGATCCCCCAGGGAAAGGGGTGAACACTGAAGCTTTCTTT

v_call: TRBV19
clone_size: NA
j_call: TRBJ2-7
d_call: NA
cdr3_aa: CASSMGASAYEQYF
cdr3_nt: TGTGCCAGTAGTATGGGCGCTTCGGCCTACGAGCAGTACTTC

v_call: TRBV2
clone_size: NA
j_call: TRBJ1-2
d_call: NA
cdr3_aa: CASRGGAGKYGYTF
cdr3_nt: TGTGCCAGCAGGGGCGGGGCCGGGAAATATGGCTACACCTTC

v_call: TRBV6-1
clone_size: NA
j_call: TRBJ2-4
d_call: TRBD2
cdr3_aa: CASRMAGGSKNIQYF
cdr3_nt: TGTGCCAGCAGGATGGCGGGAGGGTCCAAAAACATTCAGTACTTC

v_call: TRBV28
clone_size: NA
j_call: TRBJ1-5
d_call: TRBD1
cdr3_aa: CASSRTGQGAWQPQHF
cdr3_nt: TGTGCCAGCAGCCGCACCGGACAGGGGGCTTGGCAGCCCCAGCATTTT

v_call: TRBV6-4
clone_size: NA
j_call: TRBJ2-1
d_call: TRBD2
cdr3_aa: CASSMTSGSHNEQFF
cdr3_nt: TGTGCCAGCAGTATGACTAGCGGGAGCCACAATGAGCAGTTCTTC

v_call: TRBV9
clone_size: NA
j_call: TRBJ1-5
d_call: TRBD1
cdr3_aa: CASSPLGQHNQPQHF
cdr3_nt: TGTGCCAGCAGCCCCCTGGGACAGCACAATCAGCCCCAGCATTTT

v_call: TRBV5-6
clone_size: NA
j_call: TRBJ2-3
d_call: TRBD2
cdr3_aa: CASSWGTSGGNTQYF
cdr3_nt: TGTGCCAGCAGCTGGGGGACTAGCGGGGGGAATACGCAGTATTTT

v_call: TRBV2
clone_size: NA
j_call: TRBJ2-1
d_call: NA
cdr3_aa: CASSEGGGTFYNEQFF
cdr3_nt: TGTGCCAGCAGTGAAGGTGGCGGTACATTCTACAATGAGCAGTTCTTC

v_call: TRBV5-8
clone_size: NA
j_call: TRBJ1-2
d_call: TRBD1
cdr3_aa: CASSPRDRDYGYTF
cdr3_nt: TGTGCCAGCAGCCCCCGGGACAGAGACTATGGCTACACCTTC

v_call: TRBV5-1
clone_size: NA
j_call: TRBJ1-1
d_call: NA
cdr3_aa: CASHNDRGTEAFF
cdr3_nt: TGCGCCAGCCATAACGATCGGGGCACTGAAGCTTTCTTT

v_call: TRBV5-5
clone_size: few
j_call: TRBJ2-5
d_call: NA
cdr3_aa: CASSLRSQETQYF
cdr3_nt: TGTGCCAGCAGCTTGCGGTCTCAAGAGACCCAGTACTTC

v_call: TRBV7-9
clone_size: NA
j_call: TRBJ1-1
d_call: NA
cdr3_aa: CASSPLGGHTEAFF
cdr3_nt: TGTGCCAGCAGCCCCCTCGGGGGACACACTGAAGCTTTCTTT

v_call: TRBV11-3
clone_size: NA
j_call: TRBJ1-1
d_call: NA
cdr3_aa: CASSSGRVVQSEAFF
cdr3_nt: TGTGCCAGCAGCTCGGGCAGGGTTGTTCAAAGTGAAGCTTTCTTT

v_call: TRBV18
clone_size: NA
j_call: TRBJ2-1
d_call: NA
cdr3_aa: CASSQLFSPSSYNEQFF
cdr3_nt: TGTGCCAGCTCGCAACTCTTTAGTCCGAGCTCCTACAATGAGCAGTTCTTC

v_call: TRBV6-1
clone_size: once
j_call: TRBJ2-7
d_call: TRBD2
cdr3_aa: CASGRAVDEQYF
cdr3_nt: TGTGCCAGTGGGAGGGCGGTCGACGAGCAGTACTTC

v_call: TRBV27
clone_size: NA
j_call: TRBJ1-2
d_call: NA
cdr3_aa: CASSLSGTSTSYTF
cdr3_nt: TGTGCCAGCAGTTTATCCGGGACATCTACGAGCTACACCTTC

v_call: TRBV6-4
clone_size: NA
j_call: TRBJ2-7
d_call: TRBD2
cdr3_aa: CASSLAGVGEQYF
cdr3_nt: TGTGCCAGCAGTTTAGCGGGAGTCGGCGAGCAGTACTTC

v_call: TRBV11-2
clone_size: NA
j_call: TRBJ2-3
d_call: TRBD2
cdr3_aa: CASSLEIGRGTPTDTQYF
cdr3_nt: TGTGCCAGCAGCTTAGAGATCGGGCGGGGGACCCCCACAGATACGCAGTATTTT

v_call: TRBV9
clone_size: once
j_call: TRBJ1-1
d_call: NA
cdr3_aa: CASSVGYGDTEAFF
cdr3_nt: TGTGCCAGCAGCGTAGGATACGGGGACACTGAAGCTTTCTTT

v_call: TRBV11-2
clone_size: NA
j_call: TRBJ1-3
d_call: NA
cdr3_aa: CASSSGPRGTIYF
cdr3_nt: TGTGCCAGCAGCTCCGGCCCGAGGGGGACCATATATTTT